The 13 T cell receptor beta chains below were found in one sample sequenced in a study of response to subunit inactivated influenza vaccine. TCRdb re-called the RT-PCR reads through MiXCR, storing one row per CDR3 protein. The sample shows 530,000 or so distinct CDR3 sequences, 14% of them seen only once. Sequencing used PBMCs from blood, obtained about 13 days after vaccination. Every receptor here comes from a man aged 45-60 years who received an inactivated influenza vaccine.

Only a few counts were recorded for this clonotype. The chain recombines TRBV5-1 with TRBJ2-7; either TRBD1 or TRBD2 may fit D (5 bases each). The germline V gene has CDR1 SGHRS and CDR2 YFSETQ. V lost 4 bases to trimming and J lost 0 bases, with 11 bases between them. CDR3 length equals 14 residues. Written as DNA, the CDR3 is TGCGCCAGCAGCCCCGGGGCGGTCTCCTACGAGCAGTACTTC. It specifies CASSPGAVSYEQYF. Full variable domain (rest looked up from reference TRBV5-1 and TRBJ2-7): KAGVTQTPRYLIKTRGQQVTLSCSPISGHRSVSWYQQTPGQGLQFLFEYFSETQRNKGNFPGRFSGRQFSNSRSEMNVSTLELGDSALYLCASSPGAVSYEQYFGPGTRLTVT.

The J gene is TRBJ2-1, the V gene TRBV20-1; no reliable D call. Trimming stripped 7 bases from V and 5 bases from J, with 12 bases between. The CDR3 runs 12 residues. Germline V gene lookup returns CDR1 DFQATT and CDR2 SNEGSKA (reference sequence). The CDR3 spells CSVPPPDNEQFF. DNA for the CDR3: TGCAGTGTCCCTCCCCCGGACAATGAGCAGTTCTTC.

The CDR3 DNA is TGTGCCAGCAGCCACAGGGCTGGCACAGATACGCAGTATTTT. Translation: CASSHRAGTDTQYF. The J gene is TRBJ2-3, the V gene TRBV7-3, with D possibly being TRBD1 (6 bases). The CDR3 totals 14 residues. The germline gives CDR1 SGHTA, CDR2 FQGTGA. Deletions cut 5 bases from V and 1 base from J, with 10 bases between. The whole variable domain, filled in from reference TRBV7-3 and TRBJ2-3, reads GAGVSQTPSNKVTEKGKYVELRCDPISGHTALYWYRQSLGQGPEFLIYFQGTGAADDSGLPNDRFFAVRPEGSVSTLKIQRTERGDSAVYLCASSHRAGTDTQYFGPGTRLTVL.

V is TRBV7-9 and J is TRBJ2-2, with D tentatively TRBD2 (5 bases). The CDR3 consists of 12 residues. With 11 bases removed from V and 3 bases from J, the gap between germline ends came to 10 bases. Germline V gene lookup returns CDR1 SEHNR and CDR2 FQNEAQ (reference sequence). The CDR3 reads CALSGYTGELFF. In nucleotides, the CDR3 is TGTGCCCTTTCGGGGTACACCGGGGAGCTGTTTTTT.

This clonotype was recorded a few times. V usage is TRBV29-1 and J usage is TRBJ2-4; D perhaps matches TRBD1 (5 bases). This CDR3 has 11 residues. Germline values: CDR1 SQVTM, CDR2 ANQGSEA. Trimming left V 5 bases short and J 9 bases short, with 11 bases between. The CDR3: CSVRDQGIQYF. The CDR3 DNA is TGCAGCGTTAGAGACCAGGGCATTCAGTACTTC.

This clonotype appeared many times. This chain joins TRBV10-3 and TRBJ2-7; a weak D match, TRBD1 (5 bases). The V and J ends lost 7 bases and 0 bases respectively, with 10 bases between them. CDR1 is ENHRY and CDR2 is SYGVKD in the germline V gene. The CDR3 length is 13 residues. The CDR3 DNA sequence: TGTGCCATCAAGGGGCACAGCTCCTACGAGCAGTACTTC. It is translated as CAIKGHSSYEQYF.

This clonotype was counted only a few times. This sequence joins TRBV20-1 and TRBJ2-1, with a tentative D call TRBD2 (7 bases). The length of the CDR3 is 16 residues. The V end lost 5 bases, the J end lost 0 bases, and 17 bases lay between the germline ends. The germline CDR1 and CDR2 sequences are DFQATT and SNEGSKA (reference sequence). Here the CDR3 reads CSASDRGGSSYNEQFF. CDR3 nucleotides: TGCAGTGCTTCAGATAGGGGGGGAAGCTCCTACAATGAGCAGTTCTTC.

This clonotype was seen a few times. The chain combines TRBV2 with TRBJ2-1; 10 nucleotides line up with TRBD1. The CDR3 is 14 residues long. CDR1 is SNHLY and CDR2 is FYNNEI in the germline V gene. V trimming: 1 base; J trimming: 9 bases; junction bases outside the gene matches: 3. The DNA for the CDR3 is TGTGCCAGCAGTGAAGGACAGGGGGCCAGTGAGCAGTTCTTC. Translation: CASSEGQGASEQFF.

This clonotype has a handful of counts. The chain links TRBV5-1 to TRBJ2-3, with D tentatively TRBD1 or TRBD2 (5 bases each). The germline V gene has CDR1 SGHRS and CDR2 YFSETQ. This CDR3 spans 18 amino acids. V was clipped by 4 bases and J by 8 bases, with 29 bases between them. This chain's CDR3 is CASSPALTTLKYGTTQYF. DNA of the CDR3: TGCGCCAGCAGCCCCGCCTTAACGACCCTAAAATATGGGACTACGCAGTATTTT.

This clonotype was recorded many times. J is TRBJ2-1 and V is TRBV18, with no clear D. This CDR3 contains 13 residues. V shed 2 bases and J shed 5 bases, with 7 bases lying between them. Germline CDR1 reads KGHSH; CDR2 reads LQKENI. The CDR3 loop reads CASSPARDNEQFF. CDR3 DNA: TGTGCCAGCTCACCAGCGCGCGACAATGAGCAGTTCTTC.

At least ten counts were recorded for this clonotype. The rearrangement links TRBV4-3 to TRBJ2-2, with D possibly called TRBD1 or TRBD2 (5 bases each). Germline V gene lookup returns CDR1 LGHNA and CDR2 YSLEER. The CDR3 has 16 residues. V shed 0 bases and J shed 7 bases, with 15 bases lying between them. The CDR3 here is CASSQDPTGGGGELFF. The CDR3 DNA reads TGCGCCAGCAGCCAAGATCCTACAGGAGGAGGCGGGGAGCTGTTTTTT.

The chain links TRBV19 to TRBJ2-1; 7 nucleotides agree with TRBD2. The ends lost 6 bases at V and 7 bases at J; junction bases unmatched: 6. The CDR3 contains 13 residues. CDR1 LNHDA and CDR2 SQIVND come from the germline V gene (reference sequence). This chain's CDR3 is CASSGLGWNEQFF. DNA of the CDR3: TGTGCCAGTAGCGGACTAGGCTGGAATGAGCAGTTCTTC.

The sample holds many counts of this clonotype. The chain is built from TRBV10-3 and TRBJ2-7; D is possibly TRBD2 (6 bases). CDR3 length: 17 residues. Germline V lookup: CDR1 ENHRY, CDR2 SYGVKD. Between the trimmed V and J ends, which lost 4 bases and 0 bases, there was a span of 19 bases. In nucleotides, the CDR3 is TGTGCCATCAGTGGATCCCGTGGTAGCGGATCCTCCTACGAGCAGTACTTC. This gives the protein CAISGSRGSGSSYEQYF.